The clone carrying this T cell receptor (beta chain) was detected ten times or more. The antigen is not known. The CDR3 is 12 residues long. V shed 8 bases and J shed 7 bases, with 14 bases lying between them. Germline loops: CDR1 MNHNS, CDR2 SASEGT. Unsorted libraries used 2 million PBMCs kept at -80 degrees C. 5'RACE employing 10-nucleotide random UMIs yielded the cDNA. A single run covered 15-18 subjects with over 180 million TCR-beta sequences. TCRdb analysed the 5' RACE reads with MiXCR anew, one entry per CDR3 protein. The sample has about 58,000 distinct CDR3 sequences; roughly 3.5% are singletons. This specimen belongs to a study of neurological immune-mediated disorders. Notes on the study in general: In HTLV-1-associated myelopathy, TCR clonal expansion was greatest, and in multiple sclerosis it was least, below healthy controls.

This receptor was identified in a young man with multiple sclerosis. Specimen: PBMCs. The gene calls are TRBV6-1 and TRBJ1-1, with D perhaps TRBD1 (6 bases). The CDR3 protein is CASGGDLYEAFF. The CDR3 region has the DNA TGTGCCAGCGGGGGCGATCTTTATGAAGCTTTCTTT.